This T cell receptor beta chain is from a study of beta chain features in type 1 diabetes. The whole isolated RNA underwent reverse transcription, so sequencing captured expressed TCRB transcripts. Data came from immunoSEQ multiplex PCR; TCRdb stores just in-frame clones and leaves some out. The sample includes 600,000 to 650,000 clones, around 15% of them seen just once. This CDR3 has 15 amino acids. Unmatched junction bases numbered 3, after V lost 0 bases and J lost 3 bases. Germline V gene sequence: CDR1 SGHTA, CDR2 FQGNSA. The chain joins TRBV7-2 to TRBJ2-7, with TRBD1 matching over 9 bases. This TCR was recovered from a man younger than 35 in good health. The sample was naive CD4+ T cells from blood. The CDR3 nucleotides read TGTGCCAGCAGCTTAGCGGGACAGGGATACTACGAGCAGTACTTC. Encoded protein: CASSLAGQGYYEQYF.